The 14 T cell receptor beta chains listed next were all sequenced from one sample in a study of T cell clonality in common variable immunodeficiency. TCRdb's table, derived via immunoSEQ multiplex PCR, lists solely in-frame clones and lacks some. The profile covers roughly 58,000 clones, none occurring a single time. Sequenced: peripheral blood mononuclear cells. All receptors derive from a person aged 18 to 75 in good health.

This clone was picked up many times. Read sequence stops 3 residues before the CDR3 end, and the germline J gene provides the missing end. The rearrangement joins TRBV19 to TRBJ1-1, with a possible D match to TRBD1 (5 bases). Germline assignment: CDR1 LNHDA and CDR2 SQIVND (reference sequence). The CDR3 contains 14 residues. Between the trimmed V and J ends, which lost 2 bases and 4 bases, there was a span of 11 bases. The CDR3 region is CASSIQGDSTEAFF. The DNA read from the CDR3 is TGTGCCAGTAGTATACAGGGAGATAGCACTGAA.

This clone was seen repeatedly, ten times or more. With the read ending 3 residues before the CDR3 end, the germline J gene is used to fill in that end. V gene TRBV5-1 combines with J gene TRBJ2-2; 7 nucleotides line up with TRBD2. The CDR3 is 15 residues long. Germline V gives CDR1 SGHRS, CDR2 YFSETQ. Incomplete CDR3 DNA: TGCGCCAGCAGCGGCGGGGGACGGTTTAATGAAAAG. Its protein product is CASSGGGRFNEK. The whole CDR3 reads CASSGGGRFNEKLFF.

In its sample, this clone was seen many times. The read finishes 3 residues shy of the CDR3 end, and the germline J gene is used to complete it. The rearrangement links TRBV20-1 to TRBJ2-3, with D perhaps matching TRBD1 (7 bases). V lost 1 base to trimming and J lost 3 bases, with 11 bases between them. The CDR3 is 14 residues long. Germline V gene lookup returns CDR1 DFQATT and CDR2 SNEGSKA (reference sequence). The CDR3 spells CSARVTGRTDTQYF. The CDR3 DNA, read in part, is TGCAGTGCTAGAGTGACAGGGAGGACAGATACG.

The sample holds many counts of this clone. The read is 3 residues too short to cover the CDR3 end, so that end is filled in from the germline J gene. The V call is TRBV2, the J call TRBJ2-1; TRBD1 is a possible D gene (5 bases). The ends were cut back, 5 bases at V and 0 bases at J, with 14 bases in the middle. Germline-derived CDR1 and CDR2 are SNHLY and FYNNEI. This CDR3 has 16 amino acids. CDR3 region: CASSLRLGDSYNEQFF. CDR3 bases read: TGTGCCAGCAGTCTAAGGCTAGGGGACTCCTACAATGAG.

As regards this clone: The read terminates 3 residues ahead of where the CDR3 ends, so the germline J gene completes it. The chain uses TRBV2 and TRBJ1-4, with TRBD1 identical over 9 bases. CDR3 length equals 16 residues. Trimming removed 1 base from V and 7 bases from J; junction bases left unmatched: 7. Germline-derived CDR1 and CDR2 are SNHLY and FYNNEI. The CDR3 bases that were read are TGTGCCAGCAGTGAAGAGGGGACAGGGTTTAGTGAAAAA. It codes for CASSEEGTGFSEK. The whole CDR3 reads CASSEEGTGFSEKLFF.

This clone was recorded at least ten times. The sequenced CDR3 bases are TGCAGTGCCCGCGCGGGGCCAAGCACAGATACG. This codes for CSARAGPSTDT. The CDR3 reads in full as CSARAGPSTDTQYF. The chain couples TRBV20-1 to TRBJ2-3; D possibly corresponds to TRBD2 (6 bases). The sequenced fragment ends 3 residues before the CDR3 boundary, so the rest is inferred from the germline J gene. CDR3 size: 14 residues. V gave up 6 bases and J gave up 0 bases, with 13 bases separating them. Per the germline V gene, CDR1 is DFQATT and CDR2 is SNEGSKA (reference sequence).

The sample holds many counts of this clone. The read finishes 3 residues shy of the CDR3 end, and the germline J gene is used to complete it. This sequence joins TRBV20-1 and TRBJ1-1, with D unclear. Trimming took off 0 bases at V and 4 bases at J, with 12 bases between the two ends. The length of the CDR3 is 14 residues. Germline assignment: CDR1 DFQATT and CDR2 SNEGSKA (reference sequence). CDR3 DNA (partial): TGCAGTGCTAGAGACCGAACTACGGGCACTGAA. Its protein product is CSARDRTTGTE. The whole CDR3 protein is CSARDRTTGTEAFF.

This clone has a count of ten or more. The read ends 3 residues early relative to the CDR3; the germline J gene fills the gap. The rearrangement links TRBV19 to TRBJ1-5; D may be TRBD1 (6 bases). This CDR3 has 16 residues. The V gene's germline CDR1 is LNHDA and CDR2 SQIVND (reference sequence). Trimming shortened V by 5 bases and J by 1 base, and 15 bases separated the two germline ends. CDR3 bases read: TGTGCCAGTAGTCCTGCTTTGGGGGCGAGCAATCAGCCC. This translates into CASSPALGASNQP. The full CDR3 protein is CASSPALGASNQPQHF.

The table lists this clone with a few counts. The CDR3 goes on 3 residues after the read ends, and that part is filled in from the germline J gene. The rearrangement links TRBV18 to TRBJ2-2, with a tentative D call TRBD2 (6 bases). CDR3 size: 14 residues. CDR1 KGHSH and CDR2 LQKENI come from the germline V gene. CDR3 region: CASSPPVRDSPLFF. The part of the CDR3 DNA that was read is TGTGCCAGCTCACCACCGGTCCGGGACTCACCG.

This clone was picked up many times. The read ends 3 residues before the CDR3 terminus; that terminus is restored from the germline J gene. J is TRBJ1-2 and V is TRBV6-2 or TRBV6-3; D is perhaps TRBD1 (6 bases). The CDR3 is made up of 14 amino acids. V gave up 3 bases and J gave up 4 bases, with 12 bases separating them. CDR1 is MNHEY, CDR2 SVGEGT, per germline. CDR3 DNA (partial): TGTGCCAGCAGTTATGTCGACAGGCGCTATGGC. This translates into CASSYVDRRYG. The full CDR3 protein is CASSYVDRRYGYTF.

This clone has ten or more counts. CDR3 protein: CASSLGGAGNNEQFF. The sequenced part of the CDR3 DNA is TGCGCCAGCAGCTTGGGAGGGGCCGGGAACAATGAG. This chain uses TRBV5-1 with TRBJ2-1; the D gene could be TRBD1 or TRBD2 (5 bases each). The read ends 3 residues early relative to the CDR3; the germline J gene fills the gap. The V gene lost 0 bases and the J gene lost 5 bases, with 12 bases spanning the gap. Looked up from germline, CDR1 is SGHRS and CDR2 is YFSETQ. This CDR3 is 15 amino acids long. The variable domain in full, with the rest retrieved from reference TRBV5-1 and TRBJ2-1, is KAGVTQTPRYLIKTRGQQVTLSCSPISGHRSVSWYQQTPGQGLQFLFEYFSETQRNKGNFPGRFSGRQFSNSRSEMNVSTLELGDSALYLCASSLGGAGNNEQFFGPGTRLTVL.

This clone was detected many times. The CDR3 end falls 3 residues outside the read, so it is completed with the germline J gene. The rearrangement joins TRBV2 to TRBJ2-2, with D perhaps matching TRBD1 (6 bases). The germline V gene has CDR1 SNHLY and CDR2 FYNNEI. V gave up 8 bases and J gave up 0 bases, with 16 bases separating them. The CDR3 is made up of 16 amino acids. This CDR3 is CASAQTGYSNTGELFF. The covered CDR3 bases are TGTGCCAGCGCCCAAACAGGGTACTCGAACACCGGGGAG.

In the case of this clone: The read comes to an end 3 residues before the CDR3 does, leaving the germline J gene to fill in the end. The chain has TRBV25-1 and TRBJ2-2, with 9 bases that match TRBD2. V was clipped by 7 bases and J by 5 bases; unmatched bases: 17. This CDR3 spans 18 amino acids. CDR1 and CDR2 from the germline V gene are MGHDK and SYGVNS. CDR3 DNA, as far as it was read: TGTGCCAGCATGGGAGACACCGGGACTAGCCTTAGGACCGGGGAG. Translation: CASMGDTGTSLRTGE. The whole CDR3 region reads CASMGDTGTSLRTGELFF.

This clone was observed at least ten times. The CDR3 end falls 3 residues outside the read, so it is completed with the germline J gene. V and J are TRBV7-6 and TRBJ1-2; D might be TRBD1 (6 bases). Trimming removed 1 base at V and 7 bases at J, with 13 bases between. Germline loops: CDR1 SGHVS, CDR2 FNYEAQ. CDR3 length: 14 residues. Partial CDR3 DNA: TGTGCCAGCAGCTTAGATCCGGGGGGCAGTGGC. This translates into CASSLDPGGSG. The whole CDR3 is CASSLDPGGSGYTF.